This T cell receptor beta chain was captured in a study of identical twins. The study's findings and limits: Zero-insertion analyses might be partly confounded by invariant T cells like MAIT and iNKT. Within beta out-of-frame sequences, the excess sharing observed between twins was weaker.

The CDR3 sequence is 16 residues long. Trimming cost V 8 bases and J 2 bases; bases outside gene matches: 11. CDR1 MNHEY and CDR2 SMNVEV come from the germline V gene (reference sequence). Regarding this clonotype: The target antigen is unknown.

The donor group consisted entirely of healthy Caucasians. Using its own MiXCR run on the 5' RACE reads, TCRdb lists one record per CDR3 protein. Here the sample spans 200,000 to 250,000 distinct CDR3 sequences, under 10% being singletons. The sample was also reused in another study, on yellow fever vaccine responses in identical twins.

Sequenced material: memory (CD45RO+) T cells sorted from blood. The rearrangement links TRBV27 to TRBJ2-3, with TRBD2 matching over 9 bases. The sequence was obtained from a woman between 18 and 29 years old in good health. The CDR3 DNA sequence: TGTGCCAGCGGAGTAGCGGGGGCCCTATACACAGATACGCAGTATTTT. It yields the protein CASGVAGALYTDTQYF.